A selection of T cell receptor beta chains follows, all from one sample in a study of OX40 agonist ivuxolimab in advanced cancers. Method: immunoSEQ multiplex PCR; TCRdb's copy keeps in-frame clones and lacks some. The sample has approximately 56,000 clones, about nine tenths seen once. Material: CD4+ or CD8+ T cells sorted from blood, obtained in a trial of the OX40 agonist ivuxolimab. The receptors shown here come from an adult with an advanced solid tumor such as melanoma, head and neck, liver or kidney cancer. CDR3s leave out the opening cysteine and the closing phenylalanine or tryptophan. The order of the fields is clone size, V gene, CDR3 protein. Not every row has a clone size; where given, it reads once, few, many or a size class.

size: NA
V: TRBV18
CDR3: ASSPPGRGAYEQY

size: NA
V: TRBV4-1
CDR3: ASSQDPPGQPQH

size: NA
V: TRBV7-2
CDR3: ASSSEGATNTEAF

size: NA
V: TRBV15
CDR3: ATSRGTGAATNEKLF

size: NA
V: TRBV15
CDR3: ATSRGGSFYNEQF

size: NA
V: TRBV30
CDR3: AWDLGRGAETQY

size: NA
V: TRBV14
CDR3: ASSQVGAYEQY

size: once
V: TRBV27
CDR3: ASSSRTRSNEKLF

size: NA
V: TRBV28
CDR3: ASSGPGQHMNTEAF

size: NA
V: TRBV2
CDR3: ASSVGQVDKNIQY

size: NA
V: TRBV5-1
CDR3: ASSLSSGWELF

size: NA
V: TRBV5-6
CDR3: ASRLGPSETQY

size: NA
V: TRBV7-9
CDR3: ASSLDEREANEQF

size: NA
V: TRBV12-1
CDR3: ASTLCVASGINNEQF

size: NA
V: TRBV10-1
CDR3: ASSESVENTGELF

size: NA
V: TRBV7-7
CDR3: ASSLSLMNTEAF

size: NA
V: TRBV21-1
CDR3: ASSKAFRIEQF

size: NA
V: TRBV7-9
CDR3: ASSVAGSWNEQF

size: once
V: TRBV7-2
CDR3: ASSSQLNYGYT

size: NA
V: TRBV11-3
CDR3: ASSLTGTEAF

size: NA
V: TRBV6-6
CDR3: ASSRQGAGYT

size: NA
V: TRBV6-5
CDR3: ASSYGRVSYNSPLH

size: NA
V: TRBV7-2
CDR3: ASSLSAGARYNEQF

size: NA
V: TRBV6-6
CDR3: ASRNTGGRNEQF

size: once
V: TRBV18
CDR3: ASSFLEMNTEAF

size: once
V: TRBV29-1
CDR3: SVRQEKLF

size: NA
V: TRBV7-2
CDR3: ASSSRGVGTDTQY

size: once
V: TRBV27
CDR3: ASSLRRAASNSPLH

size: NA
V: TRBV7-2
CDR3: ASSLREADTQY

size: NA
V: TRBV7-2
CDR3: ASSFQGDNYGYT

size: NA
V: TRBV6-5
CDR3: ASSYLGVDMKAF

size: NA
V: TRBV7-9
CDR3: ASSLGAGASVVDTEAF

size: NA
V: TRBV5-6
CDR3: ASSDQGQGDEQY

size: few
V: TRBV28
CDR3: ASSAGGRYEQY

size: NA
V: TRBV15
CDR3: ATSRVGTSGRRSSYEQY

size: NA
V: TRBV19
CDR3: ASSEGRPQNTGELF

size: NA
V: TRBV4-3
CDR3: ASSRSGGAGLHEQF

size: NA
V: TRBV7-2
CDR3: ASSLGQGDNYGYT

size: NA
V: TRBV5-1
CDR3: ASSGGDSTGELF

size: NA
V: TRBV7-2
CDR3: ASSLVPNTEAF

size: NA
V: TRBV4-1
CDR3: ASSQGQGGTDTQY

size: NA
V: TRBV27
CDR3: ASSFAYTGTSDSYEQY

size: NA
V: TRBV5-4
CDR3: ASSPYEQGEQF

size: NA
V: TRBV2
CDR3: ASIGTLQYGYT

size: NA
V: TRBV6-1
CDR3: ASSEAMTLGGTGELF

size: NA
V: TRBV25-1
CDR3: ASSEFQGTGANVLT

size: NA
V: TRBV7-2
CDR3: ASSLAGSYNEQF

size: NA
V: TRBV28
CDR3: ASRTMASNQPQH